Shown below are 24 T cell receptor beta chains from a single sample sequenced in a study of cytomegalovirus exposure and HLA in healthy donors. Primers: 60 Vbeta forward and 13 Jbeta reverse. The data were produced by immunoSEQ multiplex PCR, yet TCRdb's version contains in-frame clones alone and is incomplete. The sample includes around 170,000 clones, more than 70% of them seen just once. The sequenced sample was PBMCs. Receptors were obtained from a girl aged 10 to 17 in good health and CMV-seronegative.

Here the CDR3 DNA reads TGCGCCAGCAGCAAAAACTTCCGCTCTGGAAACACCATATATTTT. Translating it yields CASSKNFRSGNTIYF. V is TRBV5-1 and J is TRBJ1-3; no clear D gene. This CDR3 spans 15 amino acids. Trimming removed 4 bases at V and 0 bases at J, with 11 bases between. CDR1 is SGHRS, CDR2 YFSETQ, per germline.

This clone appeared a single time. The rearrangement joins TRBV2 to TRBJ2-7, with TRBD1 matching over 10 bases. V shed 7 bases, J shed 3 bases, and the junction held 9 bases outside the gene matches. Germline V lookup: CDR1 SNHLY, CDR2 FYNNEI. The CDR3 extends over 15 amino acids. This CDR3 reads CASTQPGTGDYEQYF. CDR3 DNA sequence: TGTGCCAGCACTCAACCCGGGACAGGGGACTACGAGCAGTACTTC.

Only one count was recorded for this clone. The chain joins TRBV30 to TRBJ1-1; 10 positions agree with TRBD1. V lost 2 bases and J lost 4; bases outside the gene matches: 4. CDR1 is GTSNPN and CDR2 is SVGIG in the germline V gene (reference sequence). This CDR3 contains 14 residues. In nucleotides, the CDR3 is TGTGCCTGGAGTCCCGGGACAGGGGTCACTGAAGCTTTCTTT. Its translation: CAWSPGTGVTEAFF.

This clone was found a few times. The chain carries TRBV6-6 and TRBJ2-7; D unclear. The germline gives CDR1 MNHNY, CDR2 SVGAGI (reference sequence). CDR3 length: 13 amino acids. V dropped 3 bases and J dropped 3 bases, with 9 bases sitting between them. DNA of the CDR3: TGTGCCAGCAGTTATGACACTCACTACGAGCAGTACTTC. It yields the protein CASSYDTHYEQYF.

V gene TRBV5-6 combines with J gene TRBJ1-1; D is perhaps TRBD1 (5 bases). Trimming took off 1 base at V and 2 bases at J, with 12 bases between the two ends. The CDR3 extends over 15 amino acids. The germline CDR1 and CDR2 sequences are SGHDT and YYEEEE. CDR3: CASSLRGTQNTEAFF. The DNA of the CDR3 is TGTGCCAGCAGCTTGCGCGGGACCCAAAACACTGAAGCTTTCTTT.

This clone was seen only once. CDR3 sequence reads: CASSLGQGAYEQYF. The DNA for the CDR3 is TGTGCCAGCAGCTTGGGACAGGGGGCCTACGAGCAGTACTTC. The gene calls are TRBV5-4 and TRBJ2-7; 9 bases map to TRBD1. The CDR3 is made up of 14 amino acids. The germline V gene has CDR1 SGHNT and CDR2 YYREEE (reference sequence). V was pared by 0 bases and J by 2 bases, with 0 bases of the junction left unmatched. Full variable domain (missing parts from reference TRBV5-4 and TRBJ2-7): ETGVTQSPTHLIKTRGQQVTLRCSSQSGHNTVSWYQQALGQGPQFIFQYYREEENGRGNFPPRFSGLQFPNYSSELNVNALELDDSALYLCASSLGQGAYEQYFGPGTRLTVT.

V gene TRBV2 combines with J gene TRBJ2-3; 7 nucleotides agree with TRBD2. Trimming at V came to 9 bases and at J to 3 bases, leaving 9 bases not matched to a gene. CDR1 and CDR2 from the germline V gene are SNHLY and FYNNEI. There are 14 residues in the CDR3. In DNA, the CDR3 is TGTGCCAGAAGAGACCGGGGGGATACAGATACGCAGTATTTT. Encoded protein: CARRDRGDTDTQYF. Complete variable domain (other parts from reference TRBV2 and TRBJ2-3): EPEVTQTPSHQVTQMGQEVILRCVPISNHLYFYWYRQILGQKVEFLVSFYNNEISEKSEIFDDQFSVERPDGSNFTLKIRSTKLEDSAMYFCARRDRGDTDTQYFGPGTRLTVL.

This clone was detected a few times. The chain is built from TRBV19 and TRBJ1-3; D ambiguous. V was clipped by 5 bases and J by 0 bases, with 11 bases between them. Germline CDR1 reads LNHDA; CDR2 reads SQIVND (reference sequence). CDR3 length equals 15 residues. The CDR3 sequence: CASSPAEGSGNTIYF. DNA of the CDR3: TGTGCCAGTAGTCCTGCTGAGGGCTCTGGAAACACCATATATTTT.

This clone was detected ten times or more. The chain employs TRBV10-2 and TRBJ2-6, with a weak D call TRBD1 (6 bases). The CDR3 has 15 amino acids. CDR1 and CDR2 (germline): WSHSY, SAAADI. Trimming shortened V by 6 bases and J by 2 bases, and 11 bases separated the two germline ends. The CDR3 sequence is CASSPTGPGANVLTF. The CDR3 DNA sequence: TGCGCCAGCAGCCCCACAGGGCCTGGGGCCAACGTCCTGACTTTC.

The chain combines TRBV9 with TRBJ2-7, with no clear D. This CDR3 has 14 amino acids. V gave up 4 bases and J gave up 5 bases, with 16 bases separating them. CDR1 is SGDLS, CDR2 YYNGEE, per germline. In DNA form, the CDR3 reads TGTGCCAGCAGCTCCCCCCAGGCGACGAACGAGCAGTACTTC. Residues: CASSSPQATNEQYF.

The chain uses TRBV29-1 and TRBJ2-5; D might be TRBD2 (6 bases). This CDR3 is built from 15 residues. The V and J ends lost 5 bases and 4 bases respectively, with 20 bases between them. CDR1 and CDR2 (germline): SQVTM, ANQGSEA. CDR3 residues: CSVLTPTRYGETQYF. CDR3 coding DNA: TGCAGCGTTTTGACCCCGACTAGGTACGGAGAGACCCAGTACTTC.

DNA of the CDR3: TGCGCCAGCAGCCCGGACGGGACAGGGGGAACTGAAGCTTTCTTT. The encoded protein is CASSPDGTGGTEAFF. The chain links TRBV5-1 to TRBJ1-1, with 11 bases aligning to TRBD1. Trimming removed 4 bases from V and 5 bases from J; junction bases left unmatched: 7. The CDR3 totals 15 residues. The germline V gene has CDR1 SGHRS and CDR2 YFSETQ.

The gene calls are TRBV14 and TRBJ2-7, with TRBD1 identical over 11 bases. This CDR3 has 15 amino acids. The germline V gene has CDR1 SGHDN and CDR2 FVKESK. The V and J ends lost 0 bases and 9 bases, in that order; junction bases with no gene match: 7. The CDR3 sequence: CASSQEPWGQGGQYF. As DNA, the CDR3 is TGTGCCAGCAGCCAAGAGCCCTGGGGACAGGGGGGGCAGTACTTC.

The chain joins TRBV5-1 to TRBJ1-6; D not certain. CDR3 length: 16 amino acids. Germline V gene sequence: CDR1 SGHRS, CDR2 YFSETQ. V was pared by 5 bases and J by 3 bases, with 15 bases between. The CDR3 coding sequence is TGCGCCAGCAGGTGGGGAGCGGTCGACTATAATTCACCCCTCCACTTT. Translating gives CASRWGAVDYNSPLHF.

This clone appeared a single time. This chain links TRBV19 with TRBJ1-2, with 10 nucleotides matching TRBD1. This CDR3 region has 13 residues. CDR1 is LNHDA and CDR2 is SQIVND in the germline V gene (reference sequence). V lost 9 bases to trimming and J lost 5 bases; unmatched junction nucleotides: 6. CDR3 protein: CASGTGEWYGYTF. CDR3 bases: TGTGCCAGCGGGACAGGGGAATGGTATGGCTACACCTTC.

V usage is TRBV4-1 and J usage is TRBJ2-3; a possible D gene is TRBD2 (6 bases). Germline V gives CDR1 MGHRA, CDR2 YSYEKL. This CDR3 spans 17 amino acids. V was cut by 4 bases and J by 5 bases, with 22 bases left in between. The CDR3 coding sequence is TGCGCCAGCAGCCGCCTGACCACTGGCGGGGTGGGAGATACGCAGTATTTT. This encodes CASSRLTTGGVGDTQYF.

The chain couples TRBV6-1 to TRBJ2-7; 7 positions agree with TRBD1. Germline CDR1 and CDR2: MNHNS and SASEGT. This CDR3 is built from 13 residues. The V and J ends lost 8 bases and 0 bases, in that order; junction bases with no gene match: 4. CDR3 nucleotides: TGTGCCAGCGTGACAGGGAGCTCCTACGAGCAGTACTTC. Its protein product is CASVTGSSYEQYF.

This chain joins TRBV6-5 and TRBJ1-2, with D perhaps matching TRBD1 (5 bases). This CDR3 has 14 residues. With 5 bases removed from V and 4 bases from J, the gap between germline ends came to 14 bases. Germline CDR1 is MNHEY and CDR2 is SVGAGI. CDR3 protein: CASSNLDRRYGYTF. The DNA of the CDR3 is TGTGCCAGCAGTAACCTCGACAGACGCTATGGCTACACCTTC.

V gene TRBV30 combines with J gene TRBJ2-7; 11 bases are a match to TRBD2. V gave up 1 base and J gave up 4 bases; unmatched junction bases: 9. Looked up from germline, CDR1 is GTSNPN and CDR2 is SVGIG (reference sequence). CDR3 length: 16 amino acids. The CDR3 DNA follows: TGTGCCTGGAGTGATCCAGGCCTAGCGGGGGGATACGAGCAGTACTTC. This translates into CAWSDPGLAGGYEQYF. The full variable domain, in which reference TRBV30 and TRBJ2-7 provide the parts outside the CDR3, is SQTIHQWPATLVQPVGSPLSLECTVEGTSNPNLYWYRQAAGRGLQLLFYSVGIGQISSEVPQNLSASRPQDRQFILSSKKLLLSDSGFYLCAWSDPGLAGGYEQYFGPGTRLTVT.

The chain couples TRBV19 to TRBJ2-3; a weak D match, TRBD2 (6 bases). This CDR3 has 14 residues. CDR1 and CDR2 from the germline V gene are LNHDA and SQIVND (reference sequence). The germline V and J ends were trimmed by 9 bases and 0 bases, with 13 bases remaining between them. The CDR3 sequence is CASMGTSSTDTQYF. The CDR3 nucleotides read TGTGCCAGCATGGGGACTTCTAGCACAGATACGCAGTATTTT.

V and J are TRBV6-8 and TRBJ2-2, with D perhaps matching TRBD2 (5 bases). The CDR3 contains 14 residues. Trimming removed 1 base from V and 6 bases from J, with 9 bases in between. Germline CDR1 and CDR2: MNHGY and SAAAGT. Written as DNA, the CDR3 is TGTGCCAGCAGTTACTTGGTGAGGGCCGGGGAGCTGTTTTTT. It yields the protein CASSYLVRAGELFF.

This chain joins TRBV25-1 and TRBJ1-4; 8 nucleotides line up with TRBD1. Looked up from germline, CDR1 is MGHDK and CDR2 is SYGVNS. After removal of 7 bases from V and 3 bases from J, the junction contained 7 bases not matched to a gene. The CDR3 runs 15 residues. The CDR3 sequence is CASIPGTGPNEKLFF. CDR3 DNA sequence: TGTGCCAGCATCCCTGGGACAGGCCCTAATGAAAAACTGTTTTTT.

The J gene is TRBJ1-1, the V gene TRBV5-1, with D perhaps matching TRBD1 (6 bases). Trimming cost V 5 bases and J 1 base, with 12 bases left between them. The CDR3 loop spans 14 amino acids. Germline V CDR1 and CDR2: SGHRS, YFSETQ. Here the CDR3 reads CASRARTENTEAFF. CDR3 sequence (DNA): TGCGCCAGCAGAGCGAGGACAGAGAACACTGAAGCTTTCTTT.

The V and J genes are TRBV7-9 and TRBJ2-7; D perhaps matches TRBD1 (5 bases). Germline loops: CDR1 SEHNR, CDR2 FQNEAQ (reference sequence). V lost 1 base and J lost 7, with 11 bases in between. The CDR3 has 13 amino acids. The CDR3 loop is CASSLGQGGEQYF. For the CDR3, the DNA is TGTGCCAGCAGCTTAGGGCAGGGTGGAGAGCAGTACTTC. Looking up the rest from reference TRBV7-9 and TRBJ2-7 gives the full variable domain: DTGVSQNPRHKITKRGQNVTFRCDPISEHNRLYWYRQTLGQGPEFLTYFQNEAQLEKSRLLSDRFSAERPKGSFSTLEIQRTEQGDSAMYLCASSLGQGGEQYFGPGTRLTVT.